The next 24 T cell receptor beta chains were all read from a single sample in a study of T cells in Graves' hyperthyroidism and ophthalmopathy. The CDR3 regions of TCR beta were amplified from RNA transcripts. RT-PCR in the first round (using the HTBI primer set) targeted the TCR CDR3. TCRdb re-derived calls from the multiplex PCR reads in MiXCR, one entry per CDR3 protein. The sample shows approximately 300,000 distinct CDR3 sequences, roughly a fifth of them seen only once. Sequences were obtained from blood. Every receptor here comes from a man aged 45 to 65 with Graves' ophthalmopathy.

This clonotype turned up a few times. The CDR3 region is CASAAGGNTDTQYF. CDR3 DNA: TGCGCCAGCGCGGCGGGAGGGAACACAGATACGCAGTATTTT. V usage is TRBV5-1 and J usage is TRBJ2-3; 9 nucleotides align to TRBD2. Germline CDR1 SGHRS, CDR2 YFSETQ. V gave up 7 bases and J gave up 2 bases; unmatched junction bases: 5. The CDR3 length is 14 residues.

This clonotype has a count of ten or more. J is TRBJ1-5 and V is TRBV28, with 9 bases aligning to TRBD1. The CDR3 has 17 residues. CDR1 and CDR2 (germline): MDHEN, SYDVKM. V was clipped by 5 bases and J by 0 bases; unmatched bases: 8. The CDR3 region has the DNA TGTGCCAGCAGTCCACTCCGGGACAGGGATAGCAATCAGCCCCAGCATTTT. Protein: CASSPLRDRDSNQPQHF.

J is TRBJ1-4 and V is TRBV30; D is unclear. Germline loops: CDR1 GTSNPN, CDR2 SVGIG (reference sequence). V was trimmed by 5 bases and J by 8 bases, leaving 15 bases between them. This CDR3 contains 13 residues. CDR3 amino acids: CAWQPGPEEKLFF. CDR3 nucleotides: TGTGCCTGGCAACCGGGCCCGGAGGAAAAACTGTTTTTT.

With regard to this clonotype: Since a much larger clone is just one base distant, this may be a read error. The DNA for the CDR3 is TGTGCCAGCAGTAACCACTTGGGACAGGGGAGATTCGGCACCGGGGAGCTGTTTTTT. Residues: CASSNHLGQGRFGTGELFF. V is TRBV6-1 and J is TRBJ2-2; 10 bases are a match to TRBD1. Germline V lookup: CDR1 MNHNS, CDR2 SASEGT. The CDR3 extends over 19 amino acids. With 5 bases clipped from V and 4 bases from J, the junction kept 16 bases outside the gene matches.

This clonotype was seen more than once but under ten times. The chain joins TRBV10-3 to TRBJ1-3; D may be TRBD1 (6 bases). The V gene's germline CDR1 is ENHRY and CDR2 SYGVKD. The V end was cut by 8 bases, the J end by 0 bases, with 17 bases between. The CDR3 spans 16 residues. CDR3 DNA sequence: TGTGCCATCGGCGGGGGGGGGGCCCGCTCTGGAAACACCATATATTTT. It specifies CAIGGGGARSGNTIYF.

In this sample, this clonotype turned up many times. The CDR3, as DNA: TGTGCCAGCTCACGATCGGACAACTCCTACGAGCAGTACTTC. Residues: CASSRSDNSYEQYF. The chain recombines TRBV18 with TRBJ2-7, with a tentative D call TRBD1 (5 bases). The CDR3 sequence is 14 residues long. Germline V CDR1 and CDR2: KGHSH, LQKENI. V was cut by 4 bases and J by 0 bases, with 10 bases left in between.

V and J are TRBV6-9 and TRBJ2-7, with D possibly being TRBD2 (6 bases). The CDR3 sequence is 16 residues long. Germline assignment: CDR1 MNHGY and CDR2 SVAAGI. Trimming cost V 3 bases and J 3 bases, with 18 bases left between them. The DNA for the CDR3 is TGTGCCAGCAGTTACTTTAGGGCTTCGGGGGTCTACGAGCAGTACTTC. Its translation: CASSYFRASGVYEQYF.

The chain is built from TRBV18 and TRBJ2-7, with no clear D. In germline, CDR1 is KGHSH, CDR2 LQKENI. The CDR3 loop spans 15 amino acids. V was cut by 3 bases and J by 3 bases, with 15 bases left in between. The CDR3 reads CASSPWGTGNYEQYF. CDR3 nucleotides: TGTGCCAGCTCACCTTGGGGTACGGGCAACTACGAGCAGTACTTC.

This clonotype was seen at least ten times. This rearrangement joins TRBV12-3 or TRBV12-4 to TRBJ2-3, with D perhaps TRBD1 (8 bases). The germline V and J ends were trimmed by 5 bases and 13 bases, with 13 bases remaining between them. This CDR3 spans 11 amino acids. In nucleotides, the CDR3 is TGTGCCAGCAGTCCGGGGGGACAGGAGTATTTT. Its protein is CASSPGGQEYF.

This clonotype was picked up one time. The CDR3 region has the DNA TGCGCCAGCAGCTTGGTCTGGAGCGGGAGTAGCGAGCAGTACTTC. Its translation: CASSLVWSGSSEQYF. The chain links TRBV5-1 to TRBJ2-7; the match to TRBD2 covers 8 bases. V shed 0 bases and J 6 bases; nucleotides not matched to a gene: 8. This CDR3 has 15 amino acids. In germline, CDR1 is SGHRS, CDR2 YFSETQ.

This clonotype came up a few times. This chain connects TRBV20-1 to TRBJ2-1; D perhaps matches TRBD2 (6 bases). Germline CDR1 and CDR2: DFQATT and SNEGSKA (reference sequence). Trimming removed 0 bases from V and 10 bases from J, with 13 bases in between. This CDR3 is built from 13 residues. CDR3 nucleotides: TGCAGTGCTAGAGAGGCACTAGCCAGCGAGCAGTTCTTC. It yields the protein CSAREALASEQFF.

This clonotype occurred a few times. The chain is built from TRBV15 and TRBJ1-1; D is undetermined. Looked up from germline, CDR1 is LNHNV and CDR2 is YYDKDF (reference sequence). This CDR3 contains 15 residues. The V and J ends lost 0 bases and 1 base respectively, with 9 bases between them. The DNA for the CDR3 is TGTGCCACCAGCAGAGAAAGGACGAAGAACACTGAAGCTTTCTTT. Protein sequence: CATSRERTKNTEAFF.

A word on this clonotype: A single base separates this from a much larger clone, so it may be a read error. The chain is built from TRBV20-1 and TRBJ1-2; the D gene is possibly TRBD1 (6 bases). Trimming stripped 6 bases from V and 6 bases from J, with 17 bases between. In germline, CDR1 is DFQATT, CDR2 SNEGSKA (reference sequence). The CDR3 is made up of 13 amino acids. This chain's CDR3 is CSAPEGGANGYTF. The DNA of the CDR3 is TGCAGTGCCCCCGAGGGGGGCGCAAATGGCTACACCTTC.

Ten or more counts support this clonotype. The chain links TRBV28 to TRBJ1-4; 7 nucleotides align to TRBD1. Trimming at V came to 2 bases and at J to 8 bases, leaving 5 bases not matched to a gene. The CDR3 has 14 residues. From germline, CDR1 is MDHEN and CDR2 SYDVKM. In nucleotides, the CDR3 is TGTGCCAGCAGTTTAACCGGGACAGTCGAAAAACTGTTTTTT. Translating gives CASSLTGTVEKLFF.

The chain has TRBV5-4 and TRBJ2-7, with D perhaps TRBD1 or TRBD2 (5 bases each). V was cut by 4 bases and J by 11 bases, with 22 bases left in between. Germline values: CDR1 SGHNT, CDR2 YYREEE (reference sequence). The CDR3 length is 14 residues. In nucleotides, the CDR3 is TGTGCCAGCAGCCGCCGGGGCCCGAGCGAACAGGAGTACTTC. This sequence encodes CASSRRGPSEQEYF. The entire variable domain, with the rest obtained from reference TRBV5-4 and TRBJ2-7, is as follows: ETGVTQSPTHLIKTRGQQVTLRCSSQSGHNTVSWYQQALGQGPQFIFQYYREEENGRGNFPPRFSGLQFPNYSSELNVNALELDDSALYLCASSRRGPSEQEYFGPGTRLTVT.

The chain couples TRBV6-1 to TRBJ2-7, with D hard to call. V lost 8 bases to trimming and J lost 2 bases, with 16 bases between them. The CDR3 is made up of 14 amino acids. In germline, CDR1 is MNHNS, CDR2 SASEGT. CDR3 region: CASGIGPIPYEQYF. DNA of the CDR3: TGTGCCAGCGGCATTGGACCCATCCCCTACGAGCAGTACTTC.

This clonotype appeared a few times. V usage is TRBV28 and J usage is TRBJ1-2; no clear D gene. Looked up from germline, CDR1 is MDHEN and CDR2 is SYDVKM. CDR3 size: 11 residues. Trimming removed 3 bases at V and 4 bases at J, with 3 bases between. The CDR3 loop reads CASSFAYGYTF. The DNA of the CDR3 is TGTGCCAGCAGTTTTGCCTATGGCTACACCTTC.

This clonotype was detected a few times. V is TRBV29-1 and J is TRBJ2-1, with TRBD1 identical over 7 bases. The CDR3 runs to 12 residues. Germline assignment: CDR1 SQVTM and CDR2 ANQGSEA. The junction had 9 bases not matched to a gene; V was cut back by 7 bases and J by 9 bases. DNA of the CDR3: TGCAGCGCTGGACAGGCCGAGGGTGAGCAGTTCTTC. Its protein product is CSAGQAEGEQFF.

Ten or more counts support this clonotype. The chain is built from TRBV3-1 and TRBJ2-5, with D hard to call. The CDR3 covers 14 residues. Trimming took 1 base from V and 7 from J, leaving 13 bases between them. Per the germline V gene, CDR1 is LGHDT and CDR2 is YNNKEL (reference sequence). The CDR3 loop reads CASSQAVGSGTQYF. The CDR3 nucleotides read TGTGCCAGCAGCCAAGCAGTTGGCTCGGGGACCCAGTACTTC.

This chain connects TRBV2 to TRBJ1-1; no definite D call. V lost 2 bases and J 2 bases, leaving 15 bases between the germline ends. The CDR3 is made up of 16 amino acids. In germline, CDR1 is SNHLY, CDR2 FYNNEI. The CDR3 protein is CASSERARVTNTEAFF. The CDR3 region has the DNA TGTGCCAGCAGTGAACGGGCACGGGTTACAAACACTGAAGCTTTCTTT.

The gene calls are TRBV5-4 and TRBJ2-3, with D possibly being TRBD1 or TRBD2 (6 bases each). Germline V gene lookup returns CDR1 SGHNT and CDR2 YYREEE (reference sequence). Trimming removed 0 bases from V and 0 bases from J, with 14 bases in between. This CDR3 comprises 17 residues. The CDR3 sequence is CASSLGGARASTDTQYF. In DNA form, the CDR3 reads TGTGCCAGCAGCTTGGGGGGGGCCCGGGCTAGCACAGATACGCAGTATTTT.

The gene calls are TRBV5-5 and TRBJ2-5; 7 bases are a match to TRBD2. V lost 6 bases to trimming and J lost 1 base; unmatched junction nucleotides: 9. The CDR3 consists of 15 residues. The V gene's germline CDR1 is SGHKS and CDR2 YYEKEE (reference sequence). The DNA of the CDR3 is TGTGCCAGCACCCGTTCAGGGAGGGGCCAAGAGACCCAGTACTTC. Residues: CASTRSGRGQETQYF.

This clonotype appeared a few times. J is TRBJ1-1 and V is TRBV24-1; D is ambiguous. CDR1 and CDR2 (germline): KGHDR, SFDVKD. This CDR3 region has 13 residues. Trimming took 3 bases from V and 11 from J, leaving 15 bases between them. The CDR3 DNA is TGTGCCACCAGTGATACTGGGCTCAAAAAGGCTTTCTTT. It specifies CATSDTGLKKAFF.

This clonotype occurred many times. V is TRBV7-9 and J is TRBJ2-7, with D possibly called TRBD1 or TRBD2 (5 bases each). Germline loops: CDR1 SEHNR, CDR2 FQNEAQ (reference sequence). This CDR3 has 19 residues. Trimming shortened V by 5 bases and J by 0 bases, and 26 bases separated the two germline ends. CDR3 in DNA: TGTGCCAGCAGCCCCGACGTCGGGGACCGACCCCAAGGCTCCTACGAGCAGTACTTC. Translation: CASSPDVGDRPQGSYEQYF.